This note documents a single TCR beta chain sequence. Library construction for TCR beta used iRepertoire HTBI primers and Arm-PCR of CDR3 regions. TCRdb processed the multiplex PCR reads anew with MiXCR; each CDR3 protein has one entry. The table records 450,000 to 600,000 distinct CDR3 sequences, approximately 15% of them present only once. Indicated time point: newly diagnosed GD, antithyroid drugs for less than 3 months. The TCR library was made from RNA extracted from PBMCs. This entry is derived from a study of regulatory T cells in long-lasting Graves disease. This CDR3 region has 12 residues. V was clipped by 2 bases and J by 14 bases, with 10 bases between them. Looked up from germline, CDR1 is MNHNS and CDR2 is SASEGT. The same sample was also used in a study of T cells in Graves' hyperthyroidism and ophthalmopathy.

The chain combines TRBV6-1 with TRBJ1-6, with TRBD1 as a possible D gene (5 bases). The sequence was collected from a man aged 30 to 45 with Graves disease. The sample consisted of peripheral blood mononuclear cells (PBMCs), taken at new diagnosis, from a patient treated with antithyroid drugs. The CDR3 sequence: CASSEWGRSLHF. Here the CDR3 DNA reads TGTGCCAGCAGTGAATGGGGGAGGTCCCTCCACTTT.